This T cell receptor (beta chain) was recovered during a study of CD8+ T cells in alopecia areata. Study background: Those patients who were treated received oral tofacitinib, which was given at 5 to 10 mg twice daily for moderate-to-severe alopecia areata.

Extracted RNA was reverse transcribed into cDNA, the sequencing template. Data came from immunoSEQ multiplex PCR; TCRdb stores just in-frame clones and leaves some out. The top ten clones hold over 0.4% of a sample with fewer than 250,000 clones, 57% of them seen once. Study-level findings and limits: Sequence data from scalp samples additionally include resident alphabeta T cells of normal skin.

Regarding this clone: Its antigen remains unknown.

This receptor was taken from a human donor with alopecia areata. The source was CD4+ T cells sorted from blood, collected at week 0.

The CDR3 DNA reads TGCGCCAGCAGCCCGACAGGGGGCCACGCTGTCCCCGGGGAGCTGTTTTTT. Encoded protein: CASSPTGGHAVPGELFF. The chain has TRBV5-1 and TRBJ2-2; TRBD1 matches at 10 bases. Germline trimming cut 4 bases from V and 6 bases from J; bases unmatched to any gene: 12. Germline lookup yields CDR1 SGHRS and CDR2 YFSETQ. CDR3 length equals 17 residues.